This TCR beta chain appears in the sequencing data of a study of OX40 agonist ivuxolimab in advanced cancers. Germline V lookup: CDR1 LNHDA, CDR2 SQIVND (reference sequence). CDR3 size: 15 residues. J was trimmed by 5 bases and V by 6 bases; bases with no gene match: 9. Autoimmune disease history or systemic immunosuppression excluded patients. Some clones are missing from TCRdb's copy, which holds only in-frame ones; the method was immunoSEQ multiplex PCR. The data hold around 79,000 clones, with around nine tenths observed a single time. The TCR comes from an adult with an advanced solid tumor such as melanoma, head and neck, liver or kidney cancer. The chain recombines TRBV19 with TRBJ1-4; 7 bases are shared with TRBD1. This sample comprised CD4+ or CD8+ T cells sorted from blood, obtained in a trial of the OX40 agonist ivuxolimab. The CDR3 DNA reads TGTGCCAGTAGGACCCAGACAGGGACAAATGAAAAACTGTTTTTT. Translation gives CASRTQTGTNEKLFF.